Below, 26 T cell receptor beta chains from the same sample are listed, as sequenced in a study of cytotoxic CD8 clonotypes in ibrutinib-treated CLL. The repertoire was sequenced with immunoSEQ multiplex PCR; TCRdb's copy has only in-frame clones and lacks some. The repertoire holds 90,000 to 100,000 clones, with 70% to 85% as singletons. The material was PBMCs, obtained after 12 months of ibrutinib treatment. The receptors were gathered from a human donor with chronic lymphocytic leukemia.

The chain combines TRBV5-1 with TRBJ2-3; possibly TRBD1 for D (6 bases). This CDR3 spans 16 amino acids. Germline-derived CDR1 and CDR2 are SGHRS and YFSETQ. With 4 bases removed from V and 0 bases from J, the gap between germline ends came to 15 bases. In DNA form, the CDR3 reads TGCGCCAGCAGCCCAGGTGGGGGCCCCAGCACAGATACGCAGTATTTT. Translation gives CASSPGGGPSTDTQYF.

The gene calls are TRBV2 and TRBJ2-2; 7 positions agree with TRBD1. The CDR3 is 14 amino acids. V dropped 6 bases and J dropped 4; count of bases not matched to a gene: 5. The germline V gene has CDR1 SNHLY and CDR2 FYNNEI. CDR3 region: CASRYGTATGELFF. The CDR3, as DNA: TGTGCCAGCAGGTACGGGACAGCCACCGGGGAGCTGTTTTTT.

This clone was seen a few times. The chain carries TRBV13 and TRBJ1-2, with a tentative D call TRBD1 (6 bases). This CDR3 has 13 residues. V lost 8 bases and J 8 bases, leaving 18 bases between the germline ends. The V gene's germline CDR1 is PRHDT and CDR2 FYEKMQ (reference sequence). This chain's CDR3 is CASQARGARGYTF. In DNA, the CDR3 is TGTGCCAGCCAAGCTCGGGGGGCGAGAGGCTACACCTTC.

CDR3 loop: CASSARDREWAGELFF. The CDR3 nucleotides are TGTGCCAGCAGCGCAAGGGACAGGGAATGGGCCGGGGAGCTGTTTTTT. The genes are TRBV9 and TRBJ2-2, with 9 nucleotides matching TRBD1. J lost 6 bases, V lost 3 bases, and 9 bases had no gene match. This CDR3 is 16 amino acids long. CDR1 and CDR2 (germline): SGDLS, YYNGEE.

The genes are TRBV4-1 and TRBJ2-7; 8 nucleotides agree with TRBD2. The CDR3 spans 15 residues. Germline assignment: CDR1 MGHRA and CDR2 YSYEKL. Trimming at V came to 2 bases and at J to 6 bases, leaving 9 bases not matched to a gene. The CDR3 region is CASSQFSGGPSEQYF. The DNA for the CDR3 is TGCGCCAGCAGCCAATTCTCGGGGGGGCCGAGCGAGCAGTACTTC.

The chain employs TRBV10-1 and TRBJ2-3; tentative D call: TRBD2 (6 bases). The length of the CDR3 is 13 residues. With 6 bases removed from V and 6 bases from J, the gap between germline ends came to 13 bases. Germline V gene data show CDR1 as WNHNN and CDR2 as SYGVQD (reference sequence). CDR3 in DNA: TGCGCCAGCAGCGCGCGACTAGTCGATACGCAGTATTTT. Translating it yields CASSARLVDTQYF.

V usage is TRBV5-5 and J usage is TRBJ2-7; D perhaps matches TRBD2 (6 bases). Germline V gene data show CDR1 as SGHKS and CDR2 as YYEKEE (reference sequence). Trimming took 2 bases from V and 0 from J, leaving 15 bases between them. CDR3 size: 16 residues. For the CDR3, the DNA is TGTGCCAGCAGCTTCGGCGGGGCGGCGCACTCCTACGAGCAGTACTTC. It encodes CASSFGGAAHSYEQYF.

The CDR3 region is CASSDFRAGGPETQYF. DNA of the CDR3: TGTGCCAGCAGTGATTTTCGGGCGGGGGGGCCGGAGACCCAGTACTTC. V usage is TRBV6-1 and J usage is TRBJ2-5, with 9 bases identical to TRBD2. The germline gives CDR1 MNHNS, CDR2 SASEGT. The junction had 10 bases not matched to a gene; V was cut back by 3 bases and J by 5 bases. The CDR3 runs 16 residues.

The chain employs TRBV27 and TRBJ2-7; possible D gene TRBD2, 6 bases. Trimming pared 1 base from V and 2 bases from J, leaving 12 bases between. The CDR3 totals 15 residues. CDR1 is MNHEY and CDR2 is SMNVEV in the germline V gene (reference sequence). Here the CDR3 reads CASSLLSGRPYEQYF. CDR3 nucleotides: TGTGCCAGCAGTTTATTGAGCGGGCGGCCCTACGAGCAGTACTTC.

CDR3 amino acids: CASRKPSWELFF. The CDR3 DNA sequence: TGTGCCAGCAGAAAACCGTCGTGGGAGCTGTTTTTT. V is TRBV7-9 and J is TRBJ2-2, with D unclear. CDR1 is SEHNR, CDR2 FQNEAQ, per germline (reference sequence). The CDR3 length is 12 residues. Trimming took 6 bases from V and 9 from J, leaving 11 bases between them.

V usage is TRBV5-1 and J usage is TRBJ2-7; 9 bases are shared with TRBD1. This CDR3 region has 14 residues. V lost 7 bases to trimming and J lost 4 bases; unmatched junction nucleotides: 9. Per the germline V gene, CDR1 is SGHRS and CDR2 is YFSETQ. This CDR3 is CASDSGTGPYEQYF. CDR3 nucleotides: TGCGCCAGCGACTCCGGGACAGGGCCTTACGAGCAGTACTTC.

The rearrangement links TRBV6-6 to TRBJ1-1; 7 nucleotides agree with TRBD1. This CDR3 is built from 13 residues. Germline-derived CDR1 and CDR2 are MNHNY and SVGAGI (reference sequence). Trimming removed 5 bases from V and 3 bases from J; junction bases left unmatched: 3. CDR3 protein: CASSQTGYTEAFF. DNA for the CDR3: TGTGCCAGCAGTCAGACAGGGTACACTGAAGCTTTCTTT.

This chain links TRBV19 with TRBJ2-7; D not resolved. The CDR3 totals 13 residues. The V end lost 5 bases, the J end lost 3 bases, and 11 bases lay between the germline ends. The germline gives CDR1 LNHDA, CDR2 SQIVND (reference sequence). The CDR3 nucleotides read TGTGCCAGTAGTTATGGGCAGCACTACGAGCAGTACTTC. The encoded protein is CASSYGQHYEQYF.

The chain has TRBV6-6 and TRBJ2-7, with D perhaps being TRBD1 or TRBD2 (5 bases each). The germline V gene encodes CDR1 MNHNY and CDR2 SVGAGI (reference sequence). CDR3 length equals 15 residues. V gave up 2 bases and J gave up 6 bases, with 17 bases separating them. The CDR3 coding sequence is TGTGCCAGCAGTTACAGGCCCGGGACGGGTGGCGAGCAGTACTTC. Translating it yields CASSYRPGTGGEQYF.

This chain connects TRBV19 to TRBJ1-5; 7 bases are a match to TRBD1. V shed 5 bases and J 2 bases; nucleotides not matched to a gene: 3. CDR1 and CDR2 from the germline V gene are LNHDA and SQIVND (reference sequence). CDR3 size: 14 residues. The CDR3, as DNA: TGTGCCAGTAGTCTTACAGGGGGCAATCAGCCCCAGCATTTT. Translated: CASSLTGGNQPQHF. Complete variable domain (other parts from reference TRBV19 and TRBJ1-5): DGGITQSPKYLFRKEGQNVTLSCEQNLNHDAMYWYRQDPGQGLRLIYYSQIVNDFQKGDIAEGYSVSREKKESFPLTVTSAQKNPTAFYLCASSLTGGNQPQHFGDGTRLSIL.

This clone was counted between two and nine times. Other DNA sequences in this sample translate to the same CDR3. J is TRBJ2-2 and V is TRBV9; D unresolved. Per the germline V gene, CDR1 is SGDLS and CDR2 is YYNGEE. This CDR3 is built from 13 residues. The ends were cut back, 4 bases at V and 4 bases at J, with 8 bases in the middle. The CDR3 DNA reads TGTGCCAGCAGCCTCCGGGTCACCGGGGAGCTGTTTTTT. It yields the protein CASSLRVTGELFF. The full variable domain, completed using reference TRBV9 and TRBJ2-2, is DSGVTQTPKHLITATGQRVTLRCSPRSGDLSVYWYQQSLDQGLQFLIQYYNGEERAKGNILERFSAQQFPDLHSELNLSSLELGDSALYFCASSLRVTGELFFGEGSRLTVL.

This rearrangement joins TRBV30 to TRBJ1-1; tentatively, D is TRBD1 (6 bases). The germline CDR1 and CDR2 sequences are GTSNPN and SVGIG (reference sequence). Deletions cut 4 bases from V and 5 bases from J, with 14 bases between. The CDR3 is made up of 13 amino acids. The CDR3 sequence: CAWKGGAHTEAFF. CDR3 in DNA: TGTGCCTGGAAGGGGGGGGCTCATACTGAAGCTTTCTTT.

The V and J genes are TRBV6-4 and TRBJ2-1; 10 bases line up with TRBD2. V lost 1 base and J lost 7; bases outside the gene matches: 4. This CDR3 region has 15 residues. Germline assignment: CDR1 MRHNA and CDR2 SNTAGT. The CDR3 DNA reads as TGTGCCAGCAGTGACTTAACTAGCGGGGAAAATGAGCAGTTCTTC. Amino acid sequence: CASSDLTSGENEQFF.

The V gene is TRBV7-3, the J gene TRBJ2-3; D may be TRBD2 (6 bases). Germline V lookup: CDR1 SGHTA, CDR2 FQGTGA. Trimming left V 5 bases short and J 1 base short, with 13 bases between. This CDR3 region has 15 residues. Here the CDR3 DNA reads TGTGCCAGCAGCCCTCGACTAGGGGGCACAGATACGCAGTATTTT. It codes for CASSPRLGGTDTQYF.

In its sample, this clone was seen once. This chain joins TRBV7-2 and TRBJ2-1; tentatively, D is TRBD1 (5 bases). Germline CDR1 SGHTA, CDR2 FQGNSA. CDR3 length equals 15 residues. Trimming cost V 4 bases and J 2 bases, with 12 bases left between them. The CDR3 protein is CASSSDRATYNEQFF. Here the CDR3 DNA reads TGTGCCAGCAGCTCCGACAGAGCGACCTACAATGAGCAGTTCTTC.

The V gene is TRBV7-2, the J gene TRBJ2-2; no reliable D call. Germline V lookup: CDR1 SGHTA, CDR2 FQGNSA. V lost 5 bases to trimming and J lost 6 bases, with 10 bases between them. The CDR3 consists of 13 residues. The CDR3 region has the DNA TGTGCCAGCAGCGTAATATTGGCCGGGGAGCTGTTTTTT. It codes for CASSVILAGELFF.

The CDR3 reads CASRPEGGAYGYTF. The CDR3 coding sequence is TGTGCCAGTAGACCTGAGGGGGGGGCCTATGGCTACACCTTC. The rearrangement uses TRBV19 and TRBJ1-2; a possible D gene is TRBD1 (6 bases). V shed 6 bases and J shed 4 bases, with 15 bases lying between them. Germline V gene sequence: CDR1 LNHDA, CDR2 SQIVND (reference sequence). The CDR3 is made up of 14 amino acids.

The CDR3 reads CASASFVGENYGYTF. For the CDR3, the DNA is TGTGCTAGTGCCTCATTCGTTGGGGAGAACTATGGCTACACCTTC. The chain is built from TRBV12-5 and TRBJ1-2; D not resolved. V lost 7 bases, J lost 2 bases, and 17 bases lay in between. The V gene's germline CDR1 is LGHNT and CDR2 FRNRAP. The CDR3 runs to 15 residues.

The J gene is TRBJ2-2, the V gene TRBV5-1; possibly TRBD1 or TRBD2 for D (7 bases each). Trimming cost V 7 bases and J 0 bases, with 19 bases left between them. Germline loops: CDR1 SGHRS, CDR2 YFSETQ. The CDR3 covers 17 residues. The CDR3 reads CASHLPRGGANTGELFF. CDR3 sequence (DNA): TGCGCCAGCCATCTCCCCAGGGGGGGGGCGAACACCGGGGAGCTGTTTTTT.

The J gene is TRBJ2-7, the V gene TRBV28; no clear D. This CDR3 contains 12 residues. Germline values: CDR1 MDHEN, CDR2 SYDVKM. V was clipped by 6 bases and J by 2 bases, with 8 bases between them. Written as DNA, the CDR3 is TGTGCCAGCAGCCGGTACCCCTACGAGCAGTACTTC. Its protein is CASSRYPYEQYF.

The CDR3 DNA reads as TGTGCCAGCAGCTCCTTTAGAAATGAGCAGTTCTTC. The encoded protein is CASSSFRNEQFF. The rearrangement links TRBV7-3 to TRBJ2-1; no firm D call. Germline V gene lookup returns CDR1 SGHTA and CDR2 FQGTGA. The V and J ends lost 4 bases and 7 bases respectively, with 8 bases between them. This CDR3 has 12 amino acids.